The clone carrying this T cell receptor beta chain was counted only a few times. Its antigen is as yet unknown. Primers for the PCR totalled 60 Vbeta and 13 Jbeta. The repertoire was sequenced with immunoSEQ multiplex PCR; TCRdb's copy has only in-frame clones and lacks some. Seen here are about 180,000 clones, roughly three quarters observed once, and the top ten hold roughly 3%. Germline assignment: CDR1 MNHEY and CDR2 SMNVEV (reference sequence). The CDR3 runs 17 residues. V was shortened by 2 bases and J by 11 bases, with 22 bases between the two germline ends. This specimen belongs to a study of cytomegalovirus exposure and HLA in healthy donors. On the study more broadly: Under 85% of 350 to 400 genotyped donors fell in the Caucasian-associated ancestry cluster. Study findings and constraints: It was reported that TCR beta sequences correctly inferred the HLA-A and HLA-B alleles for most subjects. V- and J-gene trimming in TCR beta was tied to a missense DCLRE1C variant by an analysis performed later. It was only CMV serostatus that was available as immune exposure information.

This chain links TRBV27 with TRBJ1-6, with a weak D call TRBD1 (6 bases). The clonotype originates from a woman in her forties or fifties in good health and CMV-seropositive. The specimen sequenced was PBMCs. CDR3 sequence (DNA): TGTGCCAGCAGTTTAGTCCCCGTTTGGGGGGGCAGCGCACCCCTCCACTTT. This gives the protein CASSLVPVWGGSAPLHF.